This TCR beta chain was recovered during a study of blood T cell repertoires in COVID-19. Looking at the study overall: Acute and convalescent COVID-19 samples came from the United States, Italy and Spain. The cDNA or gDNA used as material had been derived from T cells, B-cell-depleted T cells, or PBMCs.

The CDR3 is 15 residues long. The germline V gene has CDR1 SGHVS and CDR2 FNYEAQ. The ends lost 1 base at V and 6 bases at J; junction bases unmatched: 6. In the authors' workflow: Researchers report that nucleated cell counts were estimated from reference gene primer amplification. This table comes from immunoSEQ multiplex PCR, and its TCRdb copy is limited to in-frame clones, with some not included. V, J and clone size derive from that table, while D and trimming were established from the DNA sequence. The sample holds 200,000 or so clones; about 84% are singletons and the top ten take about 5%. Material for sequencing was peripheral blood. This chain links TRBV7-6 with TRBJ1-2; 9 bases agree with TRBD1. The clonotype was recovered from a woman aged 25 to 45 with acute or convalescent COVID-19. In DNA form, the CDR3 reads TGTGCCAGCAGCTTAGGCCGGGACAGGGCCCATGGCTACACCTTC. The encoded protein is CASSLGRDRAHGYTF.